This entry is about one T cell receptor (beta chain). This specimen belongs to a study of preoperative IRX-2 immunotherapy in early breast cancer. Treatment reported: preoperative locoregional IRX-2 cytokine immunotherapy. Patients received preoperative, locoregional IRX-2 cytokine immunotherapy in a phase Ib study. The protocol was immunoSEQ multiplex PCR, while the TCRdb copy is restricted to in-frame clones and leaves out a portion. The sample has 40,000 to 45,000 clones; approximately 80% are singletons. The V gene lost 4 bases and the J gene lost 7 bases, with 17 bases spanning the gap. Germline CDR1 and CDR2: MNHGY and SAAAGT. There are 15 residues in the CDR3.

The sequence derives from a human donor with breast cancer. Sequencing was performed on tumor tissue, taken after IRX-2 immunotherapy. The genes are TRBV6-8 and TRBJ2-1, with TRBD1 as a possible D gene (5 bases). The CDR3: CASSSSRVARNEQFF. The CDR3 DNA is TGTGCCAGCAGTTCCTCCAGGGTAGCAAGGAATGAGCAGTTCTTC.